This T cell receptor (beta chain) was recorded in a study of T-cell reconstitution after alpha-beta-depleted transplantation in children (dated by TCRdb to about 2016). For the study in its entirety: Using TCR repertoire profiling, the study followed T-cell immune reconstitution in a quantitative way in children after TCRalphabeta/CD19-depleted allogeneic hematopoietic cell transplantation.

Library creation used PCR. The sequencer listed for this sample is Illumina HiSeq 2500. TCR libraries were prepared with molecular barcoding, using unique molecular identifiers to normalize TCRbeta repertoire quantification. In TCRdb, the public reads were trimmed at Q25 with fastp and aligned with MiXCR, with productive beta chains retained. Rows are combined by CDR3 protein, so each entry shows the most common genes and DNA. This sample comprises hundreds of thousands of distinct CDR3 sequences, around 9.6% of them detected only once. The top ten clones comprise less than 8% of the sample. The table lists this clonotype with a few counts. The specificity of this receptor is unknown. It has no much larger one-base neighbor in the sample; base qualities were not kept. The CDR1 and CDR2 encoded by the germline V gene are SGHTA and FQGNSA. CDR3 length: 14 amino acids, cysteine to phenylalanine. Only the CDR3 part of the read is kept: 42 bases, read in frame from the first base. V is pared back by 5 bases and J by 2 bases, with 13 bases lying between the germline termini.

Sequenced here: PBMCs from the stem cell graft donor, sampled from the stem cell graft. The sequence joins TRBV7-2 to TRBJ2-7; D gene: possibly TRBD1, on 6 matching bases. This receptor was identified in a human donor who donated a stem cell graft to a child with acute lymphoblastic leukemia. The CDR3 loop reads CASSQGGRTYEQYF. The DNA reads as follows: TGTGCCAGCAGCCAAGGGGGTAGGACCTACGAGCAGTACTTC.